One and the same sample provided the 24 T cell receptor beta chains below, sequenced in a study of blood T cell repertoires in COVID-19. Clones were sequenced by immunoSEQ multiplex PCR, and TCRdb holds only the in-frame ones, with some missing. The sample includes around 230,000 clones, roughly 85% of them seen just once. The sample comprised peripheral blood. These TCRs come from a man aged 25-45 years who had recovered from COVID-19.

This chain joins TRBV21-1 and TRBJ2-1; no DNA check was done on the table's D call, TRBD2. TRBV21-1 is a documented pseudogene. The CDR3 runs to 15 residues. CDR3 sequence (DNA): TGTGCCAGCAGTGTTAAGCAGCGGGGATACAATGAGCAGTTCTTC. It encodes CASSVKQRGYNEQFF.

J is TRBJ1-1 and V is TRBV3-1 (or the pseudogene TRBV3-2); possibly TRBD1 for D (5 bases). Per the germline V gene, CDR1 is LGHDT and CDR2 is YNNKEL (reference sequence). V lost 0 bases and J 1 base, leaving 27 bases between the germline ends. This CDR3 region has 21 residues. DNA for the CDR3: TGTGCCAGCAGCCAAGATTTGGGAGGCAATGGGCGAGGAGGGGAGAACACTGAAGCTTTCTTT. It yields the protein CASSQDLGGNGRGGENTEAFF.

This chain connects TRBV5-4 to TRBJ1-4, with D maybe TRBD1 (6 bases). The germline V gene has CDR1 SGHNT and CDR2 YYREEE (reference sequence). The CDR3 spans 14 residues. Trimming left V 4 bases short and J 7 bases short, with 14 bases between. CDR3 sequence (DNA): TGTGCCAGCAGCAGTACAGGGAGGGGTGAAAAACTGTTTTTT. This sequence encodes CASSSTGRGEKLFF.

J is TRBJ1-1 and V is TRBV6-5, with unresolved D. The V gene lost 5 bases and the J gene lost 2 bases, with 9 bases spanning the gap. The germline CDR1 and CDR2 sequences are MNHEY and SVGAGI. The CDR3 sequence is 13 residues long. CDR3 region: CASSPTVNTEAFF. CDR3 nucleotides: TGTGCCAGCAGTCCCACGGTTAACACTGAAGCTTTCTTT.

The chain recombines TRBV7-9 with TRBJ2-1; TRBD1 agrees at 9 bases. Germline CDR1 is SEHNR and CDR2 is FQNEAQ (reference sequence). The CDR3 extends over 15 amino acids. Trimming at V came to 7 bases and at J to 5 bases, leaving 9 bases not matched to a gene. The CDR3 DNA follows: TGTGCCAGCACCACGACCGGGACAGGGAACAATGAGCAGTTCTTC. Its protein is CASTTTGTGNNEQFF.

This sequence joins TRBV15 and TRBJ1-1; no firm D call. This CDR3 contains 15 residues. The germline V gene has CDR1 LNHNV and CDR2 YYDKDF (reference sequence). The V end was cut by 0 bases, the J end by 1 base, with 9 bases between. The DNA of the CDR3 is TGTGCCACCAGCAGAGACCTGGGCTCGAACACTGAAGCTTTCTTT. Translation gives CATSRDLGSNTEAFF. Combining the CDR3 with reference TRBV15 and TRBJ1-1 gives the whole variable domain DAMVIQNPRYQVTQFGKPVTLSCSQTLNHNVMYWYQQKSSQAPKLLFHYYDKDFNNEADTPDNFQSRRPNTSFCFLDIRSPGLGDTAMYLCATSRDLGSNTEAFFGQGTRLTVV.

The CDR3 DNA follows: TGCAGCGCCTTTTATACAGGGATTGGCTACACCTTC. It specifies CSAFYTGIGYTF. This chain uses TRBV29-1 with TRBJ1-2; perhaps TRBD1 as D (6 bases). The CDR3 is made up of 12 amino acids. Per germline, CDR1 SQVTM and CDR2 ANQGSEA. V lost 7 bases and J 7 bases, leaving 16 bases between the germline ends.

This clone was observed a handful of times. This sequence joins TRBV6-1 and TRBJ1-5; tentatively, D is TRBD1 (6 bases). V gave up 3 bases and J gave up 0 bases, with 18 bases separating them. The germline CDR1 and CDR2 sequences are MNHNS and SASEGT. The CDR3 is 18 amino acids. DNA for the CDR3: TGTGCCAGCAGTGACCACTTGACAGGTGGCGTTAGCAATCAGCCCCAGCATTTT. Translated, it gives CASSDHLTGGVSNQPQHF.

The chain has TRBV7-2 and TRBJ1-2; D possibly corresponds to TRBD1 (5 bases). CDR1 is SGHTA, CDR2 FQGNSA, per germline. Deletions cut 5 bases from V and 5 bases from J, with 18 bases between. The CDR3 totals 15 residues. DNA for the CDR3: TGTGCCAGCAGCCCTCCCCGGGGGGTGAGATATGGCTACACCTTC. This codes for CASSPPRGVRYGYTF.

This clone occurred a few times. DNA for the CDR3: TGTGCCAGCAGCGCCACAGGCGGGGGGTCGACCCAGTACTTC. This translates into CASSATGGGSTQYF. This chain links TRBV9 with TRBJ2-5; 8 bases match TRBD2. V gave up 3 bases and J gave up 7 bases; unmatched junction bases: 8. The CDR3 sequence is 14 residues long. Germline assignment: CDR1 SGDLS and CDR2 YYNGEE.

The chain links TRBV5-6 to TRBJ2-3; D call uncertain. The CDR3 has 16 amino acids. V was trimmed by 3 bases and J by 6 bases, leaving 20 bases between them. Germline V gene sequence: CDR1 SGHDT, CDR2 YYEEEE. The CDR3 loop reads CASSSRHLYARDTQYF. The CDR3 bases are TGTGCCAGCAGCTCCCGTCACCTATACGCACGGGATACGCAGTATTTT.

The table lists this clone with a few counts. The V and J genes are TRBV10-3 and TRBJ1-5; TRBD1 agrees at 9 bases. The V and J ends lost 2 bases and 6 bases, in that order; junction bases with no gene match: 8. Germline CDR1 is ENHRY and CDR2 is SYGVKD. The CDR3 has 16 amino acids. The CDR3 DNA is TGTGCCATCAGTGAGACAGGGGGCGAAGGATCTCAGCCCCAGCATTTT. This gives the protein CAISETGGEGSQPQHF.

The table lists this clone with a count of one. The chain recombines TRBV4-3 with TRBJ1-3; no clear D gene. V lost 2 bases and J 0 bases, leaving 14 bases between the germline ends. This CDR3 comprises 17 residues. Germline V gene lookup returns CDR1 LGHNA and CDR2 YSLEER. CDR3: CASSQTAQIRSGNTIYF. The CDR3 region has the DNA TGCGCCAGCAGCCAAACAGCACAGATCCGCTCTGGAAACACCATATATTTT.

This clone has only one observation. The CDR3 is CASSQTQGVGQPQHF. The CDR3 DNA sequence: TGTGCCAGCAGCCAAACTCAGGGGGTTGGGCAGCCCCAGCATTTT. J is TRBJ1-5 and V is TRBV7-2; 7 bases are shared with TRBD1. The CDR3 length is 15 residues. Germline trimming cut 5 bases from V and 7 bases from J; bases unmatched to any gene: 11. In germline, CDR1 is SGHTA, CDR2 FQGNSA.

The genes are TRBV27 and TRBJ2-7; possible D gene TRBD2, 5 bases. This CDR3 is 12 amino acids long. CDR1 MNHEY and CDR2 SMNVEV come from the germline V gene (reference sequence). Trimming took off 2 bases at V and 5 bases at J, with 7 bases between the two ends. DNA for the CDR3: TGTGCCAGCAGTTTACCCGGGGACGAGCAGTACTTC. This translates into CASSLPGDEQYF.

V and J are TRBV4-2 and TRBJ2-1; 14 bases map to TRBD2. From germline, CDR1 is LGHNA and CDR2 YNFKEQ. CDR3 length: 18 residues. The trim removed 0 bases at V and 10 bases at J, leaving 11 bases unmatched. The DNA of the CDR3 is TGTGCCAGCAGCCAAGATAGAGGACTAGCGGGGGGCGTTTTGGAGCAGTTCTTC. Translation gives CASSQDRGLAGGVLEQFF.

The chain employs TRBV24-1 and TRBJ2-3; possibly TRBD1 for D (6 bases). Germline CDR1 is KGHDR and CDR2 is SFDVKD. Trimming left V 4 bases short and J 3 bases short, with 16 bases between. The CDR3 runs 16 residues. The CDR3 spells CATSDSTGVRTDTQYF. The CDR3 DNA follows: TGTGCCACCAGTGACTCGACAGGTGTCCGGACAGATACGCAGTATTTT.

This rearrangement joins TRBV12-3 or TRBV12-4 to TRBJ1-2; TRBD1 aligns across 7 bases. V lost 4 bases and J lost 8; bases outside the gene matches: 7. CDR3 length: 13 amino acids. The CDR3 region is CASSSGQLVGYTF. In nucleotides, the CDR3 is TGTGCCAGCAGTTCGGGACAGTTAGTGGGCTACACCTTC.

The V gene is TRBV4-1, the J gene TRBJ1-5; 9 bases line up with TRBD1. The CDR3 consists of 16 residues. Germline V gene lookup returns CDR1 MGHRA and CDR2 YSYEKL. Trimming at V came to 4 bases and at J to 3 bases, leaving 7 bases not matched to a gene. This CDR3 reads CASSPGQGGPNQPQHF. The CDR3 DNA reads TGCGCCAGCAGCCCGGGACAGGGTGGGCCCAATCAGCCCCAGCATTTT.

This chain uses TRBV30 with TRBJ2-1; D possibly corresponds to TRBD1 (5 bases). The V gene's germline CDR1 is GTSNPN and CDR2 SVGIG (reference sequence). CDR3 size: 14 residues. V lost 2 bases and J lost 3, with 11 bases in between. The CDR3: CAWSPGYRYNEQFF. CDR3 DNA sequence: TGTGCCTGGAGTCCAGGGTACCGCTACAATGAGCAGTTCTTC.

V gene TRBV6-6 combines with J gene TRBJ2-5; 7 positions agree with TRBD2. The CDR3 loop spans 13 amino acids. Per germline, CDR1 MNHNY and CDR2 SVGAGI (reference sequence). J lost 7 bases, V lost 7 bases, and 9 bases had no gene match. This CDR3 is CASTDRGGGTQYF. Written as DNA, the CDR3 is TGTGCCAGCACCGACCGGGGCGGGGGGACCCAGTACTTC.

The chain is built from TRBV7-2 and TRBJ1-3; no definite D call. Trimming took 5 bases from V and 0 from J, leaving 11 bases between them. Germline V lookup: CDR1 SGHTA, CDR2 FQGNSA. The CDR3 loop spans 15 amino acids. The DNA of the CDR3 is TGTGCCAGCAGCCCCATAGTGAACTCTGGAAACACCATATATTTT. It translates to CASSPIVNSGNTIYF.

This clone was counted only a few times. The V and J genes are TRBV15 and TRBJ1-4; D gene unclear. The CDR3 consists of 15 residues. V was cut by 0 bases and J by 5 bases, with 10 bases left in between. CDR1 is LNHNV and CDR2 is YYDKDF in the germline V gene (reference sequence). In DNA, the CDR3 is TGTGCCACCAGCAGAGATCTTGGCATCAATGAAAAACTGTTTTTT. This gives the protein CATSRDLGINEKLFF.

The chain links TRBV12-3 or TRBV12-4 to TRBJ2-5, with D possibly matching TRBD2 (6 bases). This CDR3 is 13 amino acids long. V gave up 9 bases and J gave up 7 bases, with 18 bases separating them. Here the CDR3 DNA reads TGTGCCAGTAAACTAGCCCTGGTTGGGACCCAGTACTTC. It yields the protein CASKLALVGTQYF.